The sequence of this T cell receptor (beta chain) was determined in a study of Ad26.COV2.S vaccination and SARS-CoV-2 variants. Specified treatment: 19 received Ad26.COV2.S at low or high dose, single or two shots; 5 received placebo; per-sample allocation not given. Collection of the samples took place on day 63 after the first injection of vaccine or placebo. In this sample, this clone turned up a few times. CDR1 and CDR2 (germline): MDHEN, SYDVKM. The CDR3 loop spans 18 amino acids. Trimming at V came to 1 base and at J to 6 bases, leaving 16 bases not matched to a gene. Sequencing used immunoSEQ multiplex PCR; TCRdb keeps in-frame clones, though not all of them. The sample consists of about half a million clones, about nine tenths of them appearing once.

This receptor was obtained from a person aged 18 to 59 who received the Ad26.COV2.S COVID-19 vaccine or a placebo. The chain joins TRBV28 to TRBJ2-7; 9 bases fit TRBD2. The sequences come from peripheral blood, collected in a trial of Ad26.COV2.S vaccine versus placebo. This chain's CDR3 is CASSLYSGAGLAGIEQYF. The CDR3 coding sequence is TGTGCCAGCAGTTTATATTCCGGGGCAGGGCTAGCGGGAATCGAGCAGTACTTC.